This TCR beta chain was observed in a study of cytotoxic CD8 clonotypes in ibrutinib-treated CLL. In the study overall: Response samples were taken after a median of about 12 months on treatment, range 6 to 36.

Some clones are missing from TCRdb's copy, which holds only in-frame ones; the method was immunoSEQ multiplex PCR. This table holds approximately 92,000 clones, about 74% found once. This CDR3 comprises 14 residues. Trimming pared 6 bases from V and 1 base from J, leaving 12 bases between. CDR1 SQVTM and CDR2 ANQGSEA come from the germline V gene. The material was PBMCs, obtained after 24 months of ibrutinib treatment. The sequence derives from a human donor with chronic lymphocytic leukemia. V and J are TRBV29-1 and TRBJ2-2; maybe TRBD2 (6 bases). CDR3 amino acids: CSVAGRQNTGELFF. DNA of the CDR3: TGCAGCGTGGCGGGACGGCAGAACACCGGGGAGCTGTTTTTT.